This T cell receptor (beta chain) is from a study of blood T cell repertoires in COVID-19. Study in general: From the United States, Italy and Spain came samples of acute and convalescent COVID-19. Sample material is recorded as cDNA or gDNA derived from T cells, B-cell-depleted T cells, or PBMCs.

TCRdb's copy holds only in-frame clones and misses some; the assay was immunoSEQ multiplex PCR. The repertoire holds hundreds of thousands of clones, with around nine tenths as singletons. Self-reported history from a screening survey and questionnaire set each donor's cohort. Exposed enrollees had met someone with a PCR-confirmed or clinician-diagnosed COVID-19 case at some point within the 2 weeks before study entry. The table lists this clone with a count of one. Trimming removed 1 base at V and 3 bases at J, with 9 bases between. CDR1 MNHNS and CDR2 SASEGT come from the germline V gene. The CDR3 runs 14 residues.

The gene calls are TRBV6-1 and TRBJ2-5; D unresolved. Sequencing was done on a sample of PBMCs or T cells enriched from blood (not recorded which). This TCR was recovered from a woman between 45 and 60 years old who had been exposed to COVID-19. The CDR3 protein is CASSEVATKETQYF. Here the CDR3 DNA reads TGTGCCAGCAGTGAAGTTGCGACAAAAGAGACCCAGTACTTC.